Below, one T cell receptor (beta chain) is given with its context. This clone's antigen is unknown. No quality values exist for individual bases; no much larger clone is one base distant. This specimen belongs to a study of T cell responses to AZD1222 COVID-19 vaccine (dated by TCRdb to about 2021). Study-level background: A total of just over 230 trial participants underwent TCR sequencing, of whom around 210 had received two doses of AZD1222 and some 26 had received two doses of the MenACWY control vaccine. Enrollment into the trials was organized by age into subgroups of 18-55, 56-69 and 70-plus years, and those subgroups contained about 150, 27 and 61 TCR-sequenced participants, respectively.

The CDR3 regions of human TCRbeta chains were subjected to immunosequencing. The original methods were these. TCRs in the repertoires were matched against a reference library of SARS-CoV-2-specific TCRs that had been generated with the MIRA antigen-specificity platform. Breadth meant the fraction of unique TCRs that were SARS-CoV-2-associated, whereas depth meant the fraction of total T cells that were SARS-CoV-2-associated. Each spike-specific TCR was assigned to its reactive spike region and to a CD4 or CD8 class using the MIRA data. Log10-transformed breadth and depth values were compared by one-way ANOVA with Sidak's multiple comparisons tests. As stored in TCRdb, this immuneACCESS dataset retains in-frame rearrangements with V and J assigned. A fraction of the clones does not appear; measured against another copy, unresolved V genes explain less than half of the discrepancy, and the remainder lacks a known reason. That table gives V, J and clone size, and the DNA gave D and trimming. The table for this sample lists 150,000 to 160,000 clones; more than 85% of them were counted only once. The ten largest clones add up to over 1.2% of the sample.

V is shortened by 11 bases, J by 4 bases, and the region joining them spans 6 bases. In the germline V gene, CDR1 corresponds to ENHRY and CDR2 to SYGVKD. The CDR3, from cysteine to phenylalanine, totals 10 residues. Of the read, only the CDR3 DNA is kept; its 30 bases are in frame from base 1. Overall study outcomes, separate from this receptor: Vaccine-associated CD4 TCRs spanned the whole spike protein, with dominant responses in regions 160-218 and 743-854. No day 14 peak-response samples were available, so repertoires were characterized only after the peak T cell response. Epitopes outside the regions mutated in the B.1.351 and B.1.1.7 variants were reportedly recognized by nearly half of the unique spike-specific TCRs. A significant rise in spike-specific TCR breadth and depth was observed after two AZD1222 doses relative to day 0 and relative to MenACWY recipients. The 56-69-year group was small, and its depth increase did not reach significance, likely because of low power. Conclusions about previously exposed vaccinees were limited because only a handful of AZD1222 recipients were SARS-CoV-2 seropositive at baseline. Participants were mostly white British, with more females than males. The authors suggested clonal diversity may have been underestimated.

The sample's time point label, in plain terms: about 28 days (+/-7) after the second vaccine dose. AZD1222 recipients with second doses at about 4 weeks or about 12 weeks were pooled, because spike-specific TCR depth and breadth did not differ between schedules. Vaccinee samples came from UK trials COV001 and COV002, including a single-blind randomized controlled phase 2/3 trial of AZD1222 (ChAdOx1 nCoV-19) in healthy adults. Trial participant PBMC samples were collected at day 0 and day 28 after the second dose for TCRbeta chain sequencing. Recombination joined TRBV10-3 with TRBJ1-5, with the D segment identity uncertain. The sample in question was peripheral blood, obtained 28 days after the second AZD1222 dose. This TCR was sampled from an adult who received the AZD1222 COVID-19 vaccine. The DNA reads as follows: TGTGCCGCCGAAAATCAGCCCCAGCATTTT. Its protein is CAAENQPQHF.